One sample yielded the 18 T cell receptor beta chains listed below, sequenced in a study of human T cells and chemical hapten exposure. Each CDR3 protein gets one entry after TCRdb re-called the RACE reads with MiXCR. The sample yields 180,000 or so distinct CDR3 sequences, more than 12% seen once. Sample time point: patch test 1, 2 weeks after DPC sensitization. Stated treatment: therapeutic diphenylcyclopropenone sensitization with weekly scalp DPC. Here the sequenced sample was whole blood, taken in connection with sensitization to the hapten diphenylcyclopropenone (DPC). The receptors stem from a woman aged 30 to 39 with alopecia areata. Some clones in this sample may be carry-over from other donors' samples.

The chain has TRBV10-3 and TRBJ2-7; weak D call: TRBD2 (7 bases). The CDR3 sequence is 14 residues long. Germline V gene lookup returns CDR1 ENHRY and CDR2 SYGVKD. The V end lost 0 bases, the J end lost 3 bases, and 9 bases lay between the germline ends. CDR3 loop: CAISESGGGYEQYF. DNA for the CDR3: TGTGCCATCAGTGAGTCGGGAGGGGGCTACGAGCAGTACTTC.

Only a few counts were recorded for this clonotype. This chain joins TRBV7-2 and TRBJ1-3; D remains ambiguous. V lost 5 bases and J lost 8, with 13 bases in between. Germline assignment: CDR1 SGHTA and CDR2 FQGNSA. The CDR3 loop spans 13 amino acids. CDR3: CASSTELRDTIYF. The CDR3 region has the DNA TGTGCCAGCAGCACTGAATTAAGAGACACCATATATTTT.

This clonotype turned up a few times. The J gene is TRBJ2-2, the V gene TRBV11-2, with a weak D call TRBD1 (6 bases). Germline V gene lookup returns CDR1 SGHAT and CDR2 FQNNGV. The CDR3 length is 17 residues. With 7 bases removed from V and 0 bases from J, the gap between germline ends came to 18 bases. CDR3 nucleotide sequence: TGTGCCAGCACTCGGGATTCGGACAGCGCGAACACCGGGGAGCTGTTTTTT. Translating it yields CASTRDSDSANTGELFF.

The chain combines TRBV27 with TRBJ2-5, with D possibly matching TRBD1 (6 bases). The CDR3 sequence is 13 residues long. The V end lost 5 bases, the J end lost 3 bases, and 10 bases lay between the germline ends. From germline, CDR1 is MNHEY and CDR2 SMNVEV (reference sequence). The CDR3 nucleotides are TGTGCCAGCAGTCAACAGGGAGAAGAGACCCAGTACTTC. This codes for CASSQQGEETQYF.

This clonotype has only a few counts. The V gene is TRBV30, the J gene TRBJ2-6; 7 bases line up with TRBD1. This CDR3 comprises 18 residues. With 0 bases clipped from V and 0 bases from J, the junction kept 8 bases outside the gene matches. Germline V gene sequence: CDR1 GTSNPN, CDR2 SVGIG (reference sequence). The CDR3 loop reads CAWSVLWDRGSGANVLTF. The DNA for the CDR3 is TGTGCCTGGAGTGTACTATGGGACAGAGGCTCTGGGGCCAACGTCCTGACTTTC.

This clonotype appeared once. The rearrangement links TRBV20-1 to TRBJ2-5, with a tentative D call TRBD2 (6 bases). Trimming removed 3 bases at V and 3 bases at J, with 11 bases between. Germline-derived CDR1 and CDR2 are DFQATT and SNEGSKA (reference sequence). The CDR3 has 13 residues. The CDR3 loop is CSARQGGEETQYF. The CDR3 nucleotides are TGCAGTGCTAGGCAAGGCGGGGAAGAGACCCAGTACTTC.

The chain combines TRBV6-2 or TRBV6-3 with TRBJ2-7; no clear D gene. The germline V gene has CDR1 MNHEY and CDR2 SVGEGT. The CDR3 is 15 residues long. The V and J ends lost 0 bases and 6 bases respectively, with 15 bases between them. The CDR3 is CASSYSGRPMVEQYF. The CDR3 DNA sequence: TGTGCCAGCAGTTACTCAGGGCGCCCGATGGTCGAGCAGTACTTC.

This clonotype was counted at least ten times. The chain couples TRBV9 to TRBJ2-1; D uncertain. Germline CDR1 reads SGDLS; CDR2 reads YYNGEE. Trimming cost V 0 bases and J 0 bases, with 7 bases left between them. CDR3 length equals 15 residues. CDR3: CASSVGSISYNEQFF. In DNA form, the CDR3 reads TGTGCCAGCAGCGTAGGTAGTATCTCCTACAATGAGCAGTTCTTC. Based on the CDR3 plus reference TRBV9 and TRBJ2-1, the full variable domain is DSGVTQTPKHLITATGQRVTLRCSPRSGDLSVYWYQQSLDQGLQFLIQYYNGEERAKGNILERFSAQQFPDLHSELNLSSLELGDSALYFCASSVGSISYNEQFFGPGTRLTVL.

The CDR3 coding sequence is TGTGCCAGCAGAAGGCCCACTAGCAATCAGCCCCAGCATTTT. As protein: CASRRPTSNQPQHF. This chain uses TRBV6-2 or TRBV6-3 with TRBJ1-5; D uncertain. The V end lost 6 bases, the J end lost 0 bases, and 9 bases lay between the germline ends. The CDR3 is 14 residues long. Per the germline V gene, CDR1 is MNHEY and CDR2 is SVGEGT.

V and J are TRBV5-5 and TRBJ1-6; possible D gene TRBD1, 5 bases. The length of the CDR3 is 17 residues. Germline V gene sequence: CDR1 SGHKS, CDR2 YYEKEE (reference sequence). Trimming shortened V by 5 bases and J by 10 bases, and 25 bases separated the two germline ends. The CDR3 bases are TGTGCCAGCAGAGTCGATGGGGGTCTGAATTTAGGGTCACCCCTCCACTTT. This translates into CASRVDGGLNLGSPLHF.

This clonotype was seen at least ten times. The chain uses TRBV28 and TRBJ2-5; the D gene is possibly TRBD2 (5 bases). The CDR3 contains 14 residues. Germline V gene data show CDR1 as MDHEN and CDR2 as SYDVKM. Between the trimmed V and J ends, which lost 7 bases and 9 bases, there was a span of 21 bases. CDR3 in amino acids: CASKLEGSAVAQYF. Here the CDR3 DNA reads TGTGCCAGCAAACTAGAGGGATCCGCCGTGGCCCAGTACTTC.

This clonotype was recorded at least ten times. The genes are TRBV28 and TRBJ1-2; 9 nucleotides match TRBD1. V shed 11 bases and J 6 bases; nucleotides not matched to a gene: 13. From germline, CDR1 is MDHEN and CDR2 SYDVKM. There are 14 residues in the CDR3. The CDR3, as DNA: TGTGCCTCCCTAACAGGGGGCTTACTTAATGGCTACACCTTC. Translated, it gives CASLTGGLLNGYTF.

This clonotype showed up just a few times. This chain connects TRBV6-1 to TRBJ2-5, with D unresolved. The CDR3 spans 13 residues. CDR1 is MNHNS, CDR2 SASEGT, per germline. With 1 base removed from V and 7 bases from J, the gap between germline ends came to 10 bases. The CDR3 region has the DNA TGTGCCAGCAGTGAAGGCCCCTTTGGGACCCAGTACTTC. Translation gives CASSEGPFGTQYF.

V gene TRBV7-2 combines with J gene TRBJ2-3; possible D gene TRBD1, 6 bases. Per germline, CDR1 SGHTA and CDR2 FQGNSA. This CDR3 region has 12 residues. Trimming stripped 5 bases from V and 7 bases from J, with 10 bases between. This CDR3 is CASSDGQHTQYF. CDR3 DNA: TGTGCCAGCAGCGATGGACAGCATACGCAGTATTTT.

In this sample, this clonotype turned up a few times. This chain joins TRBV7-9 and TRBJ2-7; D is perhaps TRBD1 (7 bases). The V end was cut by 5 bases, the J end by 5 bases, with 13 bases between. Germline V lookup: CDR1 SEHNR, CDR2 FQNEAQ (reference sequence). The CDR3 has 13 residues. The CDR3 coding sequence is TGTGCCAGCAGCGCACAGGGGAGGAACGAGCAGTACTTC. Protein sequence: CASSAQGRNEQYF.

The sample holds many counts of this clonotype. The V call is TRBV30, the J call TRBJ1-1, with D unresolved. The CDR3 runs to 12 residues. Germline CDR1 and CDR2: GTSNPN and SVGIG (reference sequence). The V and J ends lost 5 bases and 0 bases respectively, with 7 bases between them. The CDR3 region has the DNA TGTGCCTGGGGACTTCTGAACACTGAAGCTTTCTTT. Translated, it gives CAWGLLNTEAFF. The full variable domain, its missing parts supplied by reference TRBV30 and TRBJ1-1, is SQTIHQWPATLVQPVGSPLSLECTVEGTSNPNLYWYRQAAGRGLQLLFYSVGIGQISSEVPQNLSASRPQDRQFILSSKKLLLSDSGFYLCAWGLLNTEAFFGQGTRLTVV.

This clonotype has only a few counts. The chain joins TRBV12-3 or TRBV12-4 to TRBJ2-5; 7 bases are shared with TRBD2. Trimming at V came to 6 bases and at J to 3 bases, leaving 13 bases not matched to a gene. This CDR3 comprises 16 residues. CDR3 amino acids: CASRPATGGGKETQYF. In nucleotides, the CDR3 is TGTGCCAGCAGGCCCGCTACCGGCGGGGGAAAAGAGACCCAGTACTTC.

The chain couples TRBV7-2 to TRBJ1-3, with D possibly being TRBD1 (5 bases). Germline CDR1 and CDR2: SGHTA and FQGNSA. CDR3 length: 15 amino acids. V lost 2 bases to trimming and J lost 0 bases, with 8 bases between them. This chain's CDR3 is CASSLSGGSGNTIYF. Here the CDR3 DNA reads TGTGCCAGCAGCTTAAGCGGGGGCTCTGGAAACACCATATATTTT.